This T cell receptor beta chain was sequenced during a study of tumor and adjacent non-tumor tissue in lung cancer. CDR3 length equals 14 residues. V gave up 4 bases and J gave up 3 bases, with 13 bases separating them. Germline CDR1 LGHNA, CDR2 YSLEER. A modified ARM-PCR protocol with three rounds of nested PCR amplified TCRbeta. MiXCR was run by TCRdb on the multiplex PCR reads, yielding one entry per CDR3 protein. The sample has some 200,000 distinct CDR3 sequences; around 70% are singletons. No cell sorting was done before RNA was extracted from the tissue. The specimen sequenced was lung tumor tissue. The chain carries TRBV4-3 and TRBJ2-7; TRBD1 might be the D (5 bases). This clonotype originated in a man in his 60s with non-small cell lung cancer. The CDR3 region is CASSPRTWDYEQYF. The CDR3 DNA follows: TGCGCCAGCAGCCCGAGGACATGGGACTACGAGCAGTACTTC.